Below, one T cell receptor beta chain is given with its context. Its antigen remains unidentified. The sample is drawn from a study of OX40 agonist ivuxolimab in advanced cancers. The assay was immunoSEQ multiplex PCR, and TCRdb's table has in-frame clones only and misses some. The sample has more than 55,000 clones; 75% to 90% are singletons. This CDR3 comprises 15 residues. The V and J ends lost 4 bases and 6 bases, in that order; junction bases with no gene match: 11. In germline, CDR1 is SGHRS, CDR2 YFSETQ. Whole-study results and caveats: On average, CD8+ T cells had more expanded clones than CD4+. The authors did not determine the antigen specificity of the expanded peripheral T cells.

Specimen: CD4+ or CD8+ T cells sorted from blood, collected in a trial of the OX40 agonist ivuxolimab. The V gene is TRBV5-1, the J gene TRBJ2-7, with 9 bases matching TRBD1. The sequence derives from an adult with an advanced solid tumor such as melanoma, head and neck, liver or kidney cancer. DNA for the CDR3: TGCGCCAGCAGCCGGGGGGCGGGACAGGGTAGCGAGCAGTACTTC. Protein sequence: CASSRGAGQGSEQYF.